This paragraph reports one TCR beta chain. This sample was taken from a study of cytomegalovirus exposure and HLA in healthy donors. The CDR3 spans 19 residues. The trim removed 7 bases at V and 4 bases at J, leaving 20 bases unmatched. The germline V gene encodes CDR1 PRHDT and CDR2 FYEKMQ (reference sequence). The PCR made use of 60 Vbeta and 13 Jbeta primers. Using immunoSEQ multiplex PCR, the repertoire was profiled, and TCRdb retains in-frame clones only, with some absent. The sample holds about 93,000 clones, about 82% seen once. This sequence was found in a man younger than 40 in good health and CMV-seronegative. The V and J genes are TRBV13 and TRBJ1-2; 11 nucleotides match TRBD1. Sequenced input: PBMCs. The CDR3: CASIIRNRDRGISAYGYTF. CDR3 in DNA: TGTGCCAGCATCATTAGGAACCGGGACAGGGGGATCTCGGCCTATGGCTACACCTTC.